The present T cell receptor beta chain was sequenced within a study of CD8 T cells in ankylosing spondylitis. Findings and caveats of the study: Prior literature has documented some motif variants in synovial fluid and blood from reactive arthritis. Disease-linked clones were found to be CD8+ and relatively rare in peripheral blood. Significantly higher representation of disease-linked clones was reported for matched ankylosing spondylitis synovial fluid.

CDR3 length equals 14 residues. V was trimmed by 1 base and J by 7 bases, leaving 12 bases between them. CDR1 is SGHDT and CDR2 is YYEEEE in the germline V gene. TCR beta libraries were made by quantitative 5'-RACE with molecular barcodes. TCRdb re-derived calls from the 5' RACE reads in MiXCR, one entry per CDR3 protein. This repertoire shows 50,000 to 75,000 distinct CDR3 sequences, around 6.4% found once; its top ten account for approximately 4.5%. This clonotype occurred many times. Its specificity is unknown. This sequence joins TRBV5-6 and TRBJ2-4; D possibly corresponds to TRBD1 (7 bases). The receptor was isolated from a male donor with ankylosing spondylitis. Material for sequencing was synovial fluid, either unsorted or a sorted T cell fraction (not recorded which). CDR3 coding DNA: TGTGCCAGCAGCTTGACAGGGGACTCGAACATTCAGTACTTC. It specifies CASSLTGDSNIQYF.